This T cell receptor (beta chain) was found in a study of cytomegalovirus exposure and HLA in healthy donors. On the study more broadly: Tens of millions of unique TCRs, all from HLA-typed donors, were included in an early release of the data. General study results and limits: A link between a missense DCLRE1C variant and TCR beta V- and J-gene trimming emerged from a later analysis.

Use of 60 Vbeta and 13 Jbeta primers characterized the PCR. Sequencing was performed with immunoSEQ multiplex PCR; in TCRdb, only in-frame clones are kept and a portion is missing. The repertoire consists of 79,000 or so clones, with 79% occurring once and the leading ten covering 22%. The CDR3 has 13 amino acids. The V gene's germline CDR1 is MDHEN and CDR2 SYDVKM. V was pared by 5 bases and J by 8 bases, with 5 bases of the junction left unmatched. Points on this clone: What it binds is not known.

Each donor's status was that of a healthy bone marrow donor. The V call is TRBV28, the J call TRBJ1-4, with 7 bases that match TRBD1. Specimen: PBMCs. The TCR originated in a woman aged 40-49 years in good health and CMV-seropositive. CDR3 loop: CASSGQGVEKLFF. The CDR3 nucleotides read TGTGCCAGCAGTGGTCAGGGGGTAGAAAAACTGTTTTTT.